A single T cell receptor beta chain is shown here with its context. Its antigen is not identified. This sample was taken from a study of cytomegalovirus exposure and HLA in healthy donors. Study outcomes and limitations: As confirmed in vitro, a few CMV-associated chains were specific for CMV antigens. Per published reports, the classifier diagnosed cytomegalovirus status with high specificity and sensitivity.

The protocol was immunoSEQ multiplex PCR, while the TCRdb copy is restricted to in-frame clones and leaves out a portion. Among over 150,000 clones, roughly nine tenths were seen once, and the ten largest hold 3%. The CDR3 is made up of 17 amino acids. With 6 bases clipped from V and 0 bases from J, the junction kept 6 bases outside the gene matches. Looked up from germline, CDR1 is SNHLY and CDR2 is FYNNEI. Separation from the roughly 700-subject first cohort characterized the roughly 130-subject validation cohort, to which the donors belonged. The sequenced material came from PBMCs. The sequence derives from a woman in her late teens or twenties in good health and CMV-seropositive. The chain employs TRBV2 and TRBJ2-6; 9 positions agree with TRBD1. The CDR3 nucleotides read TGTGCCAGCAGCAGGACAGGGGCGACCTCTGGGGCCAACGTCCTGACTTTC. Translating gives CASSRTGATSGANVLTF.